The 7 T cell receptor beta chains in this list originate from one sample, sequenced in a study of T cells after yellow fever vaccination. TCRdb used MiXCR to reprocess the 5' RACE reads, holding one entry per CDR3 protein. The sample has hundreds of thousands of distinct CDR3 sequences; approximately 10% are singletons. The specimen was CD4+ T cells sorted from PBMCs, collected 5 days after the yellow fever booster vaccination. The source of these receptors is a young man who received the YFV17D yellow fever vaccine.

This clonotype appeared a few times. The chain employs TRBV5-1 and TRBJ2-3; D might be TRBD2 (5 bases). CDR3 length: 14 amino acids. Germline V gene lookup returns CDR1 SGHRS and CDR2 YFSETQ. V dropped 0 bases and J dropped 8 bases, with 13 bases sitting between them. CDR3 loop: CASSLESGVGTQYF. CDR3 DNA: TGCGCCAGCAGCTTGGAATCCGGGGTGGGTACGCAGTATTTT. Variable domain in full (rest from reference TRBV5-1 and TRBJ2-3): KAGVTQTPRYLIKTRGQQVTLSCSPISGHRSVSWYQQTPGQGLQFLFEYFSETQRNKGNFPGRFSGRQFSNSRSEMNVSTLELGDSALYLCASSLESGVGTQYFGPGTRLTVL.

The chain employs TRBV29-1 and TRBJ1-1, with unresolved D. V dropped 4 bases and J dropped 3 bases, with 12 bases sitting between them. Germline loops: CDR1 SQVTM, CDR2 ANQGSEA. This CDR3 region has 13 residues. The CDR3 here is CSVAVGRDTEAFF. For the CDR3, the DNA is TGCAGCGTTGCGGTAGGGAGGGACACTGAAGCTTTCTTT.

Written as DNA, the CDR3 is TGTGCCAGCAGCCAAGCCACTAGCGTATACGAGCAGTACTTC. Residues: CASSQATSVYEQYF. The chain combines TRBV3-1 with TRBJ2-7; 7 nucleotides line up with TRBD2. After removal of 1 base from V and 4 bases from J, the junction contained 4 bases not matched to a gene. CDR3 size: 14 residues. CDR1 and CDR2 from the germline V gene are LGHDT and YNNKEL (reference sequence).

This clonotype was seen repeatedly, ten times or more. This sequence joins TRBV5-1 and TRBJ2-1, with 9 bases identical to TRBD1. V dropped 5 bases and J dropped 6; count of bases not matched to a gene: 9. Germline loops: CDR1 SGHRS, CDR2 YFSETQ. The length of the CDR3 is 15 residues. CDR3 sequence (DNA): TGCGCCAGCAGTCAACCGGGACAGGGCGTCAATGAGCAGTTCTTC. Encoded protein: CASSQPGQGVNEQFF.

The chain has TRBV9 and TRBJ2-5, with 10 bases aligning to TRBD2. V shed 3 bases, J shed 5 bases, and the junction held 7 bases outside the gene matches. Germline V gives CDR1 SGDLS, CDR2 YYNGEE. CDR3 length: 15 amino acids. The CDR3 region is CASSARIAGGETQYF. The CDR3 DNA reads as TGTGCCAGCAGCGCGAGGATAGCGGGGGGTGAGACCCAGTACTTC.

This clonotype came up a few times. This chain uses TRBV11-2 with TRBJ2-1; D is possibly TRBD2 (6 bases). The CDR3 has 15 amino acids. Trimming took off 1 base at V and 3 bases at J, with 10 bases between the two ends. Germline V lookup: CDR1 SGHAT, CDR2 FQNNGV. The CDR3 DNA reads as TGTGCCAGCAGCTTAGTCGGGAGCTACTACAATGAGCAGTTCTTC. Its translation: CASSLVGSYYNEQFF.

This clonotype was counted many times. The chain links TRBV5-1 to TRBJ2-5; D possibly corresponds to TRBD1 (5 bases). The CDR3 spans 17 residues. Germline CDR1 reads SGHRS; CDR2 reads YFSETQ. Trimming pared 0 bases from V and 1 base from J, leaving 16 bases between. Here the CDR3 DNA reads TGCGCCAGCAGCTTGGATGCGGCAGGGCTCCTCCAAGAGACCCAGTACTTC. Protein: CASSLDAAGLLQETQYF.